Reported below is one TCR beta chain. This specimen comes from a study of cytomegalovirus exposure and HLA in healthy donors. CDR3 size: 17 residues. With 3 bases clipped from V and 3 bases from J, the junction kept 11 bases outside the gene matches. Germline V CDR1 and CDR2: SNHLY, FYNNEI. Use of 60 Vbeta and 13 Jbeta primers characterized the PCR. TCRdb's table, derived via immunoSEQ multiplex PCR, lists solely in-frame clones and lacks some. The sample shows 270,000 or so clones, more than 80% of them seen only once. The source of this sequence is a middle-aged man in good health and CMV-seropositive. The genes are TRBV2 and TRBJ2-3, with 8 positions matching TRBD2. Sequencing used PBMCs. Written as DNA, the CDR3 is TGTGCCAGCAGTGATGAGAGGCCAGCGGGAGTTACAGATACGCAGTATTTT. Translated, it gives CASSDERPAGVTDTQYF.